This T cell receptor (beta chain) comes out of a study of identifying expanded T cells in peripheral blood. Findings of the study overall: Variance in clone template counts between roughly two-week samples significantly increased with total template count across all healthy donors. Approximately 1.1 clones differed between technical replicates, versus around 15 and 19 over time.

Collection occurred without any documented infections or immune events in donors. Trimming removed 5 bases at V and 5 bases at J, with 15 bases between. The CDR3 covers 14 residues. Germline V gene data show CDR1 as SGHAT and CDR2 as FQNNGV. Some clones are missing from TCRdb's copy, which holds only in-frame ones; the method was immunoSEQ multiplex PCR. The table includes tens of thousands of clones, around 83% detected once. Comment on this clone: Its specificity is not known.

This sequence originates from a person aged 18 to 70 in good health. This chain joins TRBV11-2 and TRBJ1-2; perhaps TRBD1 as D (5 bases). The sample was blood. The CDR3 region is CASSRDPGKYGYTF. CDR3 bases: TGTGCCAGCAGCCGAGACCCAGGGAAATATGGCTACACCTTC.